This TCR beta chain originates from a study of cytomegalovirus exposure and HLA in healthy donors. The CDR3 length is 13 residues. Germline trimming cut 6 bases from V and 10 bases from J; bases unmatched to any gene: 7. Germline V CDR1 and CDR2: MNHNY, SVGAGI (reference sequence). Primers for the PCR totalled 60 Vbeta and 13 Jbeta. The table came from immunoSEQ multiplex PCR; TCRdb's copy has only in-frame clones and leaves some out. The sample comprises fewer than 200,000 clones, over 70% of which are singletons, and approximately 0.55% rests with the top ten. The chain uses TRBV6-6 and TRBJ2-1, with TRBD2 matching 9 bases. The TCR sequence derives from a woman between 50 and 59 years old in good health and CMV-seronegative. Sequenced input: PBMCs. The CDR3 coding sequence is TGTGCCAGCAGACTAATAGCGGGGGCGGAGCAGTTCTTC. Its protein is CASRLIAGAEQFF.